This T cell receptor beta chain comes out of a study of blood T cell repertoires in COVID-19. Per the original data handling: Quantification of nucleated cells was approximated via reference gene primer amplification. Assay used: immunoSEQ multiplex PCR; TCRdb lists only in-frame clones, some missing. V and J calls and clone size are given by that table; D and trimming were obtained from the DNA. The data hold approximately 300,000 clones, with nearly 90% observed a single time. Germline V gene lookup returns CDR1 MNHEY and CDR2 SVGAGI. CDR3 length: 16 residues. With V trimmed by 2 bases and J by 1 base, 7 bases remained unmatched. In this sample, this clone turned up a few times.

The sequence was collected from a woman under 40 who had recovered from COVID-19. The chain uses TRBV6-5 and TRBJ1-1, with 7 positions matching TRBD1. The sequenced sample was PBMCs or T cells enriched from blood (not recorded which). CDR3: CASSYGLWDRNTEAFF. The CDR3 region has the DNA TGTGCCAGCAGTTACGGGCTATGGGACAGGAACACTGAAGCTTTCTTT.